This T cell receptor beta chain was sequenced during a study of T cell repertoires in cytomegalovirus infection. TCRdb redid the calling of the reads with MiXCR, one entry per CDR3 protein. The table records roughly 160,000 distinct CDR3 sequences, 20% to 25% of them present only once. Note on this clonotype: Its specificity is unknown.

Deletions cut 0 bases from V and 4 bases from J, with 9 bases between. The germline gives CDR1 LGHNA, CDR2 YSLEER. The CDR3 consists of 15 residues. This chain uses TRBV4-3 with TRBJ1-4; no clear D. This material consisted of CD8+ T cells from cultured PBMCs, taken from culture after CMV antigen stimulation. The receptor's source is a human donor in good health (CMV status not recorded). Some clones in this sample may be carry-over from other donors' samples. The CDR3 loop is CASSQEHKVNEKLFF. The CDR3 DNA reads TGCGCCAGCAGCCAAGAGCACAAGGTTAATGAAAAACTGTTTTTT.